Listed below are T cell receptor beta chains from one sample, sequenced in a study of T-cell reconstitution after alpha-beta-depleted transplantation in children. Each CDR3 protein gets one entry after TCRdb re-called the PCR reads with MiXCR. The sample yields 670,000 or so distinct CDR3 sequences, around 13% seen once. The sample in question was PBMCs, obtained before TCRalphabeta/CD19-depleted stem cell transplant. The receptor set was obtained from a girl aged 2 to 9 with congenital amegakaryocytic thrombocytopenia, due to receive a stem cell transplant. Both conserved end residues are part of each CDR3. D genes are given only for firm matches. Not every row has a clone size; where given, it reads once, few, many or a size class.

NA | TRBJ2-3 | NA | TRBV5-1 | TGCGCCAGCAGCGCGGACGAGGGAGGACCAACAGATACGCAGTATTTT | CASSADEGGPTDTQYF
TRBD1 | TRBJ1-1 | NA | TRBV5-6 | TGTGACAGCAGCCCCGCGGACAGGGAGAACACTGAAGCTTTCTTT | CDSSPADRENTEAFF
TRBD2 | TRBJ2-5 | many | TRBV10-3 | TGTGCCATCAGTAAGACTAGCGGGATGGGAGAGACCCAGTACTTC | CAISKTSGMGETQYF
NA | TRBJ2-1 | NA | TRBV12-3/TRBV12-4 | TGTGCCAGCAGCCCGACACGCGGCCACCTTTCTCAGTTCTTC | CASSPTRGHLSQFF
NA | TRBJ2-1 | many | TRBV6-4 | TGTGCCAGCAGTGACTCGCCCCAACCGGCCTACAATGAGCAGTTCTTC | CASSDSPQPAYNEQFF
NA | TRBJ2-3 | many | TRBV7-6 | TGTGCCAGCAGTCGGACTGACGGGGCAGATACGCAGTATTTT | CASSRTDGADTQYF
NA | TRBJ1-1 | many | TRBV6-5 | TGTGCCAGCATCAGGGGTCGACGGGCTTTCTTT | CASIRGRRAFF
TRBD2 | TRBJ2-3 | few | TRBV6-2/TRBV6-3 | TGTGCCAGCGGGCACCCCATACTAGCGGGAGGGCCGGTGAACACAGATACGCAGTATTTT | CASGHPILAGGPVNTDTQYF
NA | TRBJ2-3 | many | TRBV11-2 | TGTGCCAGCAGCTTAGTGAGCAAGGGGTCCGATACGCAGTATTTT | CASSLVSKGSDTQYF
NA | TRBJ2-2 | NA | TRBV27 | TGTGCCAGCAGTAAGGGGCCTCGGACCGGGGAGCTGTTTTTT | CASSKGPRTGELFF
NA | TRBJ2-2 | NA | TRBV12-3/TRBV12-4 | TGTGCCAGCAGCTGGCAGGGCGGCACCGGGGAGCTGTTTTTT | CASSWQGGTGELFF
NA | TRBJ1-5 | few | TRBV5-1 | TGCGCCAGCAGCCCGGGACCGCACCCTTATAGCAATCAGCCCCAGCATTTT | CASSPGPHPYSNQPQHF
TRBD2 | TRBJ2-1 | many | TRBV12-3/TRBV12-4 | TGTGCCAGCAGTTTAGATGGGACTAGAGGTGAGCAGTTCTTC | CASSLDGTRGEQFF
NA | TRBJ1-1 | many | TRBV29-1 | TGCAGCGCCCTTCATAGGCTCGTACAGAACACTGAAGCTTTCTTT | CSALHRLVQNTEAFF
NA | TRBJ1-4 | NA | TRBV7-8 | TGTGCCAGCAGCTTAGGAGTTCAGGGGACGGAAAAACTGTTTTTT | CASSLGVQGTEKLFF
TRBD1 | TRBJ1-5 | many | TRBV12-3/TRBV12-4 | TGTGCCAGCACGACAGGGGGAAGGGATCAGCCCCAGCATTTT | CASTTGGRDQPQHF